Each of the 29 T cell receptor beta chains below was sequenced from the same sample in a study of blood T cell repertoires in COVID-19 (dated by TCRdb to 2019 to 2021). Library preparation was by the immunoSEQ multiplex PCR assay. As stored in TCRdb, this immuneACCESS dataset retains in-frame rearrangements with V and J assigned. A fraction of the clones does not appear; measured against another copy, unresolved V genes explain less than half of the discrepancy, and the remainder lacks a known reason. Within this sample are 200,000 to 250,000 clones, with approximately 82% of them counted one time only. The ten largest clones take up around 2% of the sample. The sequenced material came from peripheral blood. Receptor source: an elderly woman with acute or convalescent COVID-19.

This clone was picked up a small number of times. The chain employs TRBV6-6 and TRBJ2-2, with TRBD2 matching 7 bases. The V and J ends lost 5 bases and 3 bases, in that order; junction bases with no gene match: 9. In germline, CDR1 is MNHNY, CDR2 SVGAGI (reference sequence). The CDR3 is 16 residues long. The CDR3, as DNA: TGTGCCAGCAGTCGACGACTAGCTCGAGACACCGGGGAGCTGTTTTTT. Its protein is CASSRRLARDTGELFF.

This chain connects TRBV29-1 to TRBJ2-3; 7 bases map to TRBD1. The CDR3 extends over 14 amino acids. J was trimmed by 2 bases and V by 7 bases; bases with no gene match: 9. Per germline, CDR1 SQVTM and CDR2 ANQGSEA. CDR3 nucleotide sequence: TGCAGCGCCGGGATAGGGGGCTTCACAGATACGCAGTATTTT. Translating it yields CSAGIGGFTDTQYF.

V is TRBV30 and J is TRBJ2-7; TRBD1 matches 8 bases. There are 16 residues in the CDR3. Germline lookup yields CDR1 GTSNPN and CDR2 SVGIG (reference sequence). J gave up 2 bases and V 1 base, and 10 bases lay outside the gene matches. CDR3 protein: CAWSAYGQGGAYEQYF. Written as DNA, the CDR3 is TGTGCCTGGAGTGCTTACGGACAGGGTGGGGCCTACGAGCAGTACTTC.

V gene TRBV7-2 combines with J gene TRBJ2-4; D might be TRBD2 (7 bases). The V end lost 1 base, the J end lost 0 bases, and 19 bases lay between the germline ends. CDR3 length: 19 amino acids. Germline lookup yields CDR1 SGHTA and CDR2 FQGNSA. The CDR3 DNA follows: TGTGCCAGCAGCTTAGAGGGCGGGGGCCCAGGACTAGCCAAAAACATTCAGTACTTC. It yields the protein CASSLEGGGPGLAKNIQYF.

The chain joins TRBV11-2 to TRBJ2-7; the match to TRBD2 covers 10 bases. CDR1 and CDR2 (germline): SGHAT, FQNNGV. Trimming at V came to 0 bases and at J to 0 bases, leaving 5 bases not matched to a gene. This CDR3 has 17 amino acids. CDR3 nucleotide sequence: TGTGCCAGCAGCTTAGAGAATCTAGCGGGGGACTCCTACGAGCAGTACTTC. It translates to CASSLENLAGDSYEQYF.

The CDR3 DNA is TGTGCCAGCAGTTCATTTGGGGGGATTAATGAAAAACTGTTTTTT. Amino acids: CASSSFGGINEKLFF. This chain connects TRBV6-5 to TRBJ1-4, with D perhaps TRBD1 (5 bases). Germline CDR1 is MNHEY and CDR2 is SVGAGI. This CDR3 spans 15 amino acids. V was clipped by 4 bases and J by 4 bases, with 13 bases between them.

Concerning this clone itself: The same CDR3 also results from other DNA sequences found in this sample. This chain connects TRBV2 to TRBJ1-1; TRBD1 is a possible D gene (5 bases). The germline V gene has CDR1 SNHLY and CDR2 FYNNEI. The CDR3 loop spans 14 amino acids. The V end lost 3 bases, the J end lost 1 base, and 9 bases lay between the germline ends. CDR3 loop: CASSERQGNTEAFF. The CDR3 coding sequence is TGTGCCAGCAGTGAGAGGCAGGGGAACACTGAAGCTTTCTTT.

The chain has TRBV7-9 and TRBJ2-3, with D possibly matching TRBD2 (5 bases). The CDR3 loop spans 16 amino acids. The germline V gene has CDR1 SEHNR and CDR2 FQNEAQ (reference sequence). The V end lost 1 base, the J end lost 0 bases, and 11 bases lay between the germline ends. The CDR3 DNA sequence: TGTGCCAGCAGCTTAGGACTACACCGCAGCACAGATACGCAGTATTTT. The encoded protein is CASSLGLHRSTDTQYF. Variable domain in full (rest from reference TRBV7-9 and TRBJ2-3): DTGVSQNPRHKITKRGQNVTFRCDPISEHNRLYWYRQTLGQGPEFLTYFQNEAQLEKSRLLSDRFSAERPKGSFSTLEIQRTEQGDSAMYLCASSLGLHRSTDTQYFGPGTRLTVL.

This clone appeared a few times. This sequence joins TRBV6-2 or TRBV6-3 and TRBJ1-5; 9 nucleotides match TRBD1. Germline CDR1 reads MNHEY; CDR2 reads SVGEGT. The junction had 12 bases not matched to a gene; V was cut back by 5 bases and J by 7 bases. CDR3 size: 16 residues. The CDR3 is CASSGPPGQGRQPQHF. For the CDR3, the DNA is TGTGCCAGCAGTGGACCCCCGGGACAGGGTAGGCAGCCCCAGCATTTT.

The rearrangement joins TRBV7-2 to TRBJ1-2, with 8 bases that match TRBD1. Trimming cost V 4 bases and J 4 bases; bases outside gene matches: 8. CDR1 is SGHTA and CDR2 is FQGNSA in the germline V gene. The CDR3 runs to 15 residues. CDR3 sequence reads: CASSSPGQGVYGYTF. The CDR3 DNA sequence: TGTGCCAGCAGCTCCCCCGGACAGGGTGTCTATGGCTACACCTTC.

The gene calls are TRBV7-9 and TRBJ2-5; D perhaps matches TRBD2 (5 bases). The germline V gene has CDR1 SEHNR and CDR2 FQNEAQ (reference sequence). The germline V and J ends were trimmed by 5 bases and 5 bases, with 6 bases remaining between them. CDR3 size: 11 residues. CDR3 DNA: TGTGCCAGCAGCCCGGGGGAGACCCAGTACTTC. It is translated as CASSPGETQYF.

The chain uses TRBV15 and TRBJ1-5; 8 nucleotides agree with TRBD1. Looked up from germline, CDR1 is LNHNV and CDR2 is YYDKDF (reference sequence). V lost 5 bases and J lost 7; bases outside the gene matches: 16. The CDR3 loop spans 17 amino acids. The CDR3 protein is CATSPLSIQGVGQPQHF. The CDR3 DNA reads as TGTGCCACCAGCCCCCTTTCAATACAGGGGGTCGGACAGCCCCAGCATTTT.

This clone was picked up one time. The chain combines TRBV18 with TRBJ2-1, with D maybe TRBD2 (6 bases). The germline V gene encodes CDR1 KGHSH and CDR2 LQKENI. CDR3 length: 14 amino acids. The V end lost 1 base, the J end lost 7 bases, and 11 bases lay between the germline ends. CDR3 DNA: TGTGCCAGCTCACCACTCCCGGGAGTGAATGAGCAGTTCTTC. Its protein is CASSPLPGVNEQFF.

V and J are TRBV4-2 and TRBJ2-7; 10 nucleotides match TRBD2. This CDR3 has 17 amino acids. Germline values: CDR1 LGHNA, CDR2 YNFKEQ. Trimming took 1 base from V and 0 from J; bases not matched to a gene: 6. CDR3 sequence (DNA): TGTGCCAGCAGCCAAGTCTTCGGGACTAGCGCCTCCTACGAGCAGTACTTC. It translates to CASSQVFGTSASYEQYF.

The CDR3 spells CASSLALGRPISGNTIYF. In DNA, the CDR3 is TGTGCCAGCAGCTTAGCGCTAGGCCGCCCCATCTCTGGAAACACCATATATTTT. V and J are TRBV7-9 and TRBJ1-3; D unresolved. CDR3 length: 18 amino acids. The V gene's germline CDR1 is SEHNR and CDR2 FQNEAQ (reference sequence). V was pared by 0 bases and J by 0 bases, with 15 bases between.

The chain recombines TRBV7-8 with TRBJ2-1, with TRBD2 matching 11 bases. Germline loops: CDR1 SGHVS, CDR2 FQNEAQ. J gave up 7 bases and V 1 base, and 6 bases lay outside the gene matches. The CDR3 consists of 16 residues. The CDR3 nucleotides read TGTGCCAGCAGCTTAGGGCTAGCGGGAGGAGATAATGAGCAGTTCTTC. Translated, it gives CASSLGLAGGDNEQFF. The whole variable domain, filled in from reference TRBV7-8 and TRBJ2-1, reads GAGVSQSPRYKVAKRGQDVALRCDPISGHVSLFWYQQALGQGPEFLTYFQNEAQLDKSGLPSDRFFAERPEGSVSTLKIQRTQQEDSAVYLCASSLGLAGGDNEQFFGPGTRLTVL.

The chain employs TRBV14 and TRBJ2-2; TRBD1 agrees at 8 bases. The V gene end was trimmed by 2 bases and the J gene end by 5 bases; junction bases not matched to a gene: 4. CDR1 SGHDN and CDR2 FVKESK come from the germline V gene. The CDR3 loop spans 15 amino acids. The CDR3, as DNA: TGTGCCAGCAGCCAACGGACAGGGCGGACCGGGGAGCTGTTTTTT. Translated: CASSQRTGRTGELFF. Complete variable domain (other parts from reference TRBV14 and TRBJ2-2): EAGVTQFPSHSVIEKGQTVTLRCDPISGHDNLYWYRRVMGKEIKFLLHFVKESKQDESGMPNNRFLAERTGGTYSTLKVQPAELEDSGVYFCASSQRTGRTGELFFGEGSRLTVL.

V gene TRBV27 combines with J gene TRBJ1-1; the D is unclear. This CDR3 is built from 13 residues. Trimming pared 3 bases from V and 1 base from J, leaving 6 bases between. Germline CDR1 MNHEY, CDR2 SMNVEV (reference sequence). CDR3 bases: TGTGCCAGCAGTTTCGCAGGGAACACTGAAGCTTTCTTT. Encoded protein: CASSFAGNTEAFF.

The J gene is TRBJ1-3, the V gene TRBV3-1 (or the pseudogene TRBV3-2); D call uncertain. The CDR3 is made up of 14 amino acids. The germline V gene encodes CDR1 LGHDT and CDR2 YNNKEL (reference sequence). Trimming removed 0 bases at V and 4 bases at J, with 7 bases between. DNA for the CDR3: TGTGCCAGCAGCCAAGACGCAGGAGGAAACACCATATATTTT. It translates to CASSQDAGGNTIYF.

V gene TRBV6-1 combines with J gene TRBJ1-2; no reliable D call. This CDR3 is built from 15 residues. Germline CDR1 reads MNHNS; CDR2 reads SASEGT. Trimming pared 1 base from V and 8 bases from J, leaving 17 bases between. CDR3 residues: CASSEVGRLLMGYTF. The CDR3 nucleotides are TGTGCCAGCAGTGAAGTTGGCCGCCTCCTTATGGGCTACACCTTC.

Note on this clone: The same CDR3 can be traced to other DNA sequences in this sample. The V gene is TRBV7-2, the J gene TRBJ2-2; D is unclear. Trimming left V 0 bases short and J 4 bases short, with 6 bases between. CDR1 SGHTA and CDR2 FQGNSA come from the germline V gene. The CDR3 has 14 residues. The CDR3 DNA sequence: TGTGCCAGCAGCTTAGCCAGAGGCACCGGGGAGCTGTTTTTT. Amino acids: CASSLARGTGELFF.

The chain uses TRBV29-1 and TRBJ2-1, with TRBD1 matching 7 bases. CDR1 and CDR2 (germline): SQVTM, ANQGSEA. With V trimmed by 6 bases and J by 4 bases, 6 bases remained unmatched. CDR3 length: 13 amino acids. CDR3 sequence (DNA): TGCAGCGTCCCCGGGACAGCTTACAATGAGCAGTTCTTC. Protein sequence: CSVPGTAYNEQFF.

The count of this clone is one. The V gene is TRBV2, the J gene TRBJ2-1, with D possibly being TRBD2 (7 bases). With 2 bases removed from V and 9 bases from J, the gap between germline ends came to 17 bases. The germline CDR1 and CDR2 sequences are SNHLY and FYNNEI. The length of the CDR3 is 15 residues. The DNA of the CDR3 is TGTGCCAGCAGTGAAAGTCGGGGGGCCGGGGGTGAGCAGTTCTTC. Protein: CASSESRGAGGEQFF.

V and J are TRBV3-1 (or the pseudogene TRBV3-2) and TRBJ1-1; TRBD1 aligns across 8 bases. The CDR3 contains 14 residues. Germline trimming cut 6 bases from V and 3 bases from J; bases unmatched to any gene: 6. Germline V gene lookup returns CDR1 LGHDT and CDR2 YNNKEL (reference sequence). CDR3 sequence: CASRPGGADTEAFF. The CDR3 coding sequence is TGTGCCAGCAGACCAGGGGGCGCGGACACTGAAGCTTTCTTT.

The CDR3 bases are TGTGCCAGCAGCTTGGTACAGGTACCAATGAACACTGAAGCTTTCTTT. Encoded protein: CASSLVQVPMNTEAFF. The gene calls are TRBV5-7 and TRBJ1-1; TRBD1 is a possible D gene (5 bases). TRBV5-7 is an ORF, and what it does is uncertain. V lost 0 bases, J lost 0 bases, and 12 bases lay in between. The CDR3 is made up of 16 amino acids.

CDR3: CASSINANRVGAFF. The DNA for the CDR3 is TGTGCCAGCAGCATCAACGCCAACAGGGTCGGGGCTTTCTTT. V is TRBV14 and J is TRBJ1-1; weak D call: TRBD1 (6 bases). CDR3 size: 14 residues. Trimming left V 5 bases short and J 11 bases short, with 21 bases between. CDR1 is SGHDN and CDR2 is FVKESK in the germline V gene.

CDR3 region: CAISEQMNSPLHF. The DNA of the CDR3 is TGTGCCATCAGTGAACAGATGAATTCACCCCTCCACTTT. V gene TRBV10-3 combines with J gene TRBJ1-6; D gene ambiguous. This CDR3 has 13 residues. V lost 3 bases and J 7 bases, leaving 7 bases between the germline ends. Germline CDR1 and CDR2: ENHRY and SYGVKD.

V and J are TRBV7-8 and TRBJ1-1, with no clear D. V was pared by 5 bases and J by 1 base, with 11 bases between. Germline V CDR1 and CDR2: SGHVS, FQNEAQ. The CDR3 consists of 14 residues. DNA of the CDR3: TGTGCCAGCAGCCAAGACTCCCCGAACACTGAAGCTTTCTTT. This codes for CASSQDSPNTEAFF.

The chain is built from TRBV2 and TRBJ1-5, with TRBD1 as a possible D gene (5 bases). Per germline, CDR1 SNHLY and CDR2 FYNNEI. CDR3 size: 15 residues. V was pared by 5 bases and J by 1 base, with 12 bases between. The CDR3 region is CASSRDGGSNQPQHF. CDR3 in DNA: TGTGCCAGCAGTAGGGACGGGGGAAGCAATCAGCCCCAGCATTTT.